This paragraph reports one TCR beta chain. The libraries were made with immunoSEQ v3. TCRdb keeps only in-frame clones here, not all; method: immunoSEQ multiplex PCR. The profile covers approximately 22,000 clones, with just over 70% appearing a single time and roughly 1.8% taken by the ten largest. Specified time point: pre-treatment sample, taken before nivolumab and TIL therapy. The CDR3 spans 17 residues. Germline V CDR1 and CDR2: ENHRY, SYGVKD. The germline V and J ends were trimmed by 3 bases and 0 bases, with 17 bases remaining between them. These data originate in a study of TIL therapy for anti-PD-1-resistant metastatic lung cancer.

This receptor was identified in a person aged 25-85 years with non-small cell lung cancer. The chain carries TRBV10-3 and TRBJ1-1, with a possible D match to TRBD1 (5 bases). This material consisted of blood, taken at baseline. The CDR3 region is CAISDHSGRTMNTEAFF. The CDR3 DNA reads TGTGCCATCAGTGACCATTCGGGACGGACCATGAACACTGAAGCTTTCTTT.